What follows is one T cell receptor (beta chain) and its context. Its antigen remains unknown. There are 16 residues in the CDR3. Germline lookup yields CDR1 SGHNT and CDR2 YYREEE (reference sequence). Trimming stripped 0 bases from V and 0 bases from J, with 11 bases between. It was with 60 Vbeta and 13 Jbeta primers that the PCR ran. Authors' methods: It was a later analysis that counted 83 million or so unique TCR beta chains, of which 8.5 million to 12 million were shared. The table came from immunoSEQ multiplex PCR; TCRdb's copy has only in-frame clones and leaves some out. V, J and clone size derive from that table, while D and trimming were established from the DNA sequence. The sample yields 100,000 or so clones, approximately 77% seen once. These data come from a study of cytomegalovirus exposure and HLA in healthy donors. Study at large: Earlier findings included some 120 million unique TCR beta sequences obtained from about 180 million T cells. The Caucasian-associated ancestry cluster contained 81% of the approximately 390 genotyped donors.

Study observations and caveats: In a later analysis, TCR beta V- and J-gene trimming was associated with a missense DCLRE1C variant.

Sample: PBMCs. The J gene is TRBJ2-3, the V gene TRBV5-4; possibly TRBD1 for D (5 bases). The sequence was obtained from a male donor in good health and CMV-seropositive. CDR3 DNA sequence: TGTGCCAGCAGCTTGGCCCAGACAGCTAGCACAGATACGCAGTATTTT. It is translated as CASSLAQTASTDTQYF.